Listed below are T cell receptor beta chains from one sample, sequenced in a study of T cells in Graves' hyperthyroidism and ophthalmopathy. TCRdb reanalysed the multiplex PCR reads using MiXCR and keeps one entry per CDR3 protein. The table has fewer than 450,000 distinct CDR3 sequences, about a fifth seen once. Sequenced material: blood. These receptors originate from a man younger than 35 with Graves' ophthalmopathy. CDR3s include the opening cysteine and the closing phenylalanine or tryptophan. A D gene is named only where the DNA matches it firmly. Rows may omit the clone size; those that give it use once, few, many or a size class.

d_call j_call cdr3_length clone_size v_call cdr3_nt cdr3_aa
NA TRBJ1-1 16 NA TRBV5-8 TGTGCCAGCAGCCCTTCGCCGACAGACAGGAACACTGAAGCTTTCTTT CASSPSPTDRNTEAFF
NA TRBJ1-2 13 many TRBV3-1 TGTGCCAGCAGCCCGCGAGAAGATTATGGCTACACCTTC CASSPREDYGYTF
NA TRBJ2-3 11 many TRBV11-2 TGTGCCAGCACCATGACAGATACGCAGTATTTT CASTMTDTQYF
NA TRBJ2-7 16 many TRBV12-3/TRBV12-4 TGTGCCAGCAGCCTGGGGGGCTTTCGGGAGACGGGAGAGCAGTACTTC CASSLGGFRETGEQYF
NA TRBJ2-1 13 few TRBV24-1 TGTGCCGCCCAGGGACGTAGGTACAATGAGCAGTTCTTC CAAQGRRYNEQFF
NA TRBJ2-5 14 many TRBV11-1 TGTGCCAGCAGCTTTAGGGCAGGTCAAGAGACCCAGTACTTC CASSFRAGQETQYF
NA TRBJ1-6 15 many TRBV7-9 TGTGCCAGCAGCTCTCACCGACAGCCAAATTCACCCCTCCACTTT CASSSHRQPNSPLHF
NA TRBJ2-1 14 many TRBV20-1 TGCAGTGCTAGCCGAACCGGGGGCTACAATGAGCAGTTCTTC CSASRTGGYNEQFF
NA TRBJ2-1 13 NA TRBV24-1 TGTGCCACCAGTGATTACTACATCAATGAGCAGTTCTTC CATSDYYINEQFF
TRBD1 TRBJ1-6 15 many TRBV13 TGTGCCAGCAGCACCCGACAGGGCCAAGTTGGACCCCTCCACTTT CASSTRQGQVGPLHF
NA TRBJ2-7 14 many TRBV6-1 TGTGCCAGCAGTTACGGCCAGGGTTTCTACGAGCAGTACTTC CASSYGQGFYEQYF
TRBD2 TRBJ2-3 15 many TRBV20-1 TGCAGTGCTAAGAAGACTAGCGGTACAACAGATACGCAGTATTTT CSAKKTSGTTDTQYF
NA TRBJ2-1 16 few TRBV12-3/TRBV12-4 TGTGCCAGCAGTTTAGTTCAGGGAATTGGAGACAATGAGCAGTTCTTC CASSLVQGIGDNEQFF
NA TRBJ1-6 14 few TRBV19 TGTGCCAGTAGTGAAATATCAGGGACCTCACCCCTCCACTTT CASSEISGTSPLHF
NA TRBJ1-1 14 NA TRBV4-2 TGTGCCAGCAGCCAAGTCTTGGATAACACTGAAGCTTTCTTT CASSQVLDNTEAFF
TRBD2 TRBJ2-3 14 many TRBV20-1 TGCAGTGCTCTCGGACTAGCGGGGGGGACTACGCAGTATTTT CSALGLAGGTTQYF
TRBD1 TRBJ1-4 15 many TRBV2 TGTGCCAGCAAGACAACAGGGGAGGCTAATGAAAAACTGTTTTTT CASKTTGEANEKLFF
NA TRBJ2-1 15 once TRBV20-1 TGCAGTGCTGGTGTGGCGGGGGCCGCCTACAATGAGCAGTTCTTC CSAGVAGAAYNEQFF
NA TRBJ1-1 15 NA TRBV27 TGTGCCAGCAGTTTCGGGGGGCGCTTTCACACTGAAGCTTTCTTT CASSFGGRFHTEAFF
NA TRBJ1-4 14 NA TRBV11-2 TGTGCCAGCACCAGGGACAACAGTAATGAAAAACTGTTTTTT CASTRDNSNEKLFF
NA TRBJ1-2 13 many TRBV28 TGTGCCAGCGAACCGGGGGGAAACTATGGCTACACCTTC CASEPGGNYGYTF
TRBD1 TRBJ2-4 17 many TRBV5-1 TGCGCCAGCAGCTTGGGCCCGGGACAGGATTACAAAAACATTCAGTACTTC CASSLGPGQDYKNIQYF
NA TRBJ2-1 13 many TRBV7-9 TGTGCCAGCAGCGTGGCAGCGGGCAATGAGCAGTTCTTC CASSVAAGNEQFF
NA TRBJ2-1 16 many TRBV24-1 TGTGCCACCAGTGACCCTGACTCGAAGTCCTACAATGAGCAGTTCTTC CATSDPDSKSYNEQFF
TRBD1 TRBJ1-5 16 NA TRBV2 TGTGCCAGCTCCCCCGGACAGGGAGGGTTCAATCAGCCCCAGCATTTT CASSPGQGGFNQPQHF
TRBD2 TRBJ2-1 15 many TRBV24-1 TGTGCCACCAGTGATCAGCGGGGGAGTAACAATGAGCAGTTCTTC CATSDQRGSNNEQFF
NA TRBJ2-1 16 NA TRBV5-1 TGCGCCAGCAGCTTGGGAGGCGGGACTGACTACAATGAGCAGTTCTTC CASSLGGGTDYNEQFF
NA TRBJ1-4 12 many TRBV20-1 TGCAGTGCTTCGCAGGCCTTAGAAAAACTGTTTTTT CSASQALEKLFF
NA TRBJ2-7 12 many TRBV3-1 TGTGCCAGCAGCCACCCCGGGGACGAGCAGTACTTC CASSHPGDEQYF
TRBD2 TRBJ2-3 15 many TRBV7-7 TGTGCTAGCAGCTTAGGGGCCAGCGGGGGAGATACGCAGTATTTT CASSLGASGGDTQYF
NA TRBJ1-3 15 once TRBV18 TGTGCCAGCTCACCACCGTCCAGGGGAGGAAACACCATATATTTT CASSPPSRGGNTIYF
TRBD1 TRBJ2-3 16 NA TRBV24-1 TGTGCCACCAGTGAAAATCCCGGGACAGGGACAGATACGCAGTATTTT CATSENPGTGTDTQYF
NA TRBJ1-3 15 few TRBV10-3 TGTGCCATCAGTGATCTGACCAACGCTGGAAACACCATATATTTT CAISDLTNAGNTIYF
NA TRBJ1-2 12 NA TRBV6-1 TGTGCCAGCAGCGCCGACAGATCGGGCTACACCTTC CASSADRSGYTF
TRBD2 TRBJ2-7 15 few TRBV19 TGTGCCAGTAGTATCGCGGGAACTAGCGGGGCCGAGCAGTACTTC CASSIAGTSGAEQYF
TRBD2 TRBJ2-7 16 many TRBV5-1 TGCGCCAGCAGCGCCGGACTAGCGGGGCCTTCCTACGAGCAGTACTTC CASSAGLAGPSYEQYF
NA TRBJ2-2 15 few TRBV29-1 TGCAGCGTCCATCCCCCAGGGGCCAACACCGGGGAGCTGTTTTTT CSVHPPGANTGELFF
NA TRBJ1-6 18 NA TRBV6-5 TGTGCCAGCAGTTACTCCCCCGGTGTAGGGGAAATTAATTCACCCCTCCACTTT CASSYSPGVGEINSPLHF
NA TRBJ2-3 15 few TRBV6-1 TGTGCCAGCAGCCGTCAGGGGAGAAGCACAGATACGCAGTATTTT CASSRQGRSTDTQYF
NA TRBJ2-3 13 many TRBV24-1 TGTGCCACCAGTGATTCCCTCACAGATACGCAGTATTTT CATSDSLTDTQYF
TRBD1 TRBJ1-1 15 many TRBV5-1 TGCGCCAGCAGCGGGACAGGGGGCGCCGGAACTGAAGCTTTCTTT CASSGTGGAGTEAFF